The 8 T cell receptor beta chains in this list originate from one sample, sequenced in a study of OX40 agonist ivuxolimab in advanced cancers. The repertoire was sequenced with immunoSEQ multiplex PCR; TCRdb's copy has only in-frame clones and lacks some. Of about 9,000 clones in the sample, roughly 68% were seen once. The specimen was CD4+ or CD8+ T cells sorted from blood, collected in a trial of the OX40 agonist ivuxolimab. These receptors were obtained from an adult with an advanced solid tumor such as melanoma, head and neck, liver or kidney cancer.

J is TRBJ2-1 and V is TRBV7-9; tentatively, D is TRBD1 or TRBD2 (5 bases each). Germline V CDR1 and CDR2: SEHNR, FQNEAQ (reference sequence). The CDR3 is 19 residues long. V was trimmed by 3 bases and J by 6 bases, leaving 27 bases between them. CDR3 coding DNA: TGTGCCAGCAGCTTCGATAGCTGGGAGAGAGGGGTTGCCTCCAATGAGCAGTTCTTC. As protein: CASSFDSWERGVASNEQFF.

This chain joins TRBV29-1 and TRBJ2-1; D uncertain. Between the trimmed V and J ends, which lost 7 bases and 8 bases, there was a span of 15 bases. The CDR3 consists of 12 residues. The germline CDR1 and CDR2 sequences are SQVTM and ANQGSEA. The DNA of the CDR3 is TGCAGCGGAGCAGGTGTTGGGGATGAGCAGTTCTTC. Residues: CSGAGVGDEQFF.

This chain uses TRBV7-2 with TRBJ2-5, with 8 bases aligning to TRBD2. Germline-derived CDR1 and CDR2 are SGHTA and FQGNSA. V lost 1 base and J lost 2; bases outside the gene matches: 3. The CDR3 has 15 amino acids. The CDR3 is CASSLGAGVQETQYF. The CDR3 DNA is TGTGCCAGCAGCTTAGGAGCGGGAGTTCAAGAGACCCAGTACTTC.

This clone was seen only a few times. The gene calls are TRBV27 and TRBJ1-5; D remains ambiguous. The CDR3 sequence is 13 residues long. Germline CDR1 is MNHEY and CDR2 is SMNVEV (reference sequence). Trimming took 2 bases from V and 2 from J, leaving 4 bases between them. The CDR3 is CASSLGRNQPQHF. As DNA, the CDR3 is TGTGCCAGCAGTTTAGGTCGCAATCAGCCCCAGCATTTT.

The genes are TRBV6-5 and TRBJ2-7; a weak D match, TRBD1 (6 bases). Germline-derived CDR1 and CDR2 are MNHEY and SVGAGI. The V and J ends lost 6 bases and 5 bases respectively, with 11 bases between them. The CDR3 runs to 12 residues. CDR3 sequence reads: CASSLAGDEQYF. The CDR3, as DNA: TGTGCCAGCAGCCTAGCAGGGGACGAGCAGTACTTC.

The chain combines TRBV10-2 with TRBJ1-1; D is ambiguous. The germline V and J ends were trimmed by 2 bases and 8 bases, with 15 bases remaining between them. The CDR3 sequence is 14 residues long. Germline CDR1 and CDR2: WSHSY and SAAADI. CDR3 loop: CASSEGRPPSEAFF. Written as DNA, the CDR3 is TGCGCCAGCAGTGAGGGCCGCCCCCCGTCAGAAGCTTTCTTT.

The chain uses TRBV14 and TRBJ2-7; the D gene is possibly TRBD1 (6 bases). The germline CDR1 and CDR2 sequences are SGHDN and FVKESK. Trimming took off 1 base at V and 4 bases at J, with 17 bases between the two ends. The CDR3 is 16 amino acids. CDR3 residues: CASSQGPDRFSYEQYF. CDR3 bases: TGTGCCAGCAGCCAAGGGCCCGACAGGTTCTCTTACGAGCAGTACTTC.

The gene calls are TRBV6-6 and TRBJ2-7; D ambiguous. The CDR3 contains 12 residues. V was shortened by 1 base and J by 4 bases, with 5 bases between the two germline ends. Germline-derived CDR1 and CDR2 are MNHNY and SVGAGI (reference sequence). CDR3 DNA: TGTGCCAGCAGTTACTGGGGTTACGAGCAGTACTTC. It specifies CASSYWGYEQYF.